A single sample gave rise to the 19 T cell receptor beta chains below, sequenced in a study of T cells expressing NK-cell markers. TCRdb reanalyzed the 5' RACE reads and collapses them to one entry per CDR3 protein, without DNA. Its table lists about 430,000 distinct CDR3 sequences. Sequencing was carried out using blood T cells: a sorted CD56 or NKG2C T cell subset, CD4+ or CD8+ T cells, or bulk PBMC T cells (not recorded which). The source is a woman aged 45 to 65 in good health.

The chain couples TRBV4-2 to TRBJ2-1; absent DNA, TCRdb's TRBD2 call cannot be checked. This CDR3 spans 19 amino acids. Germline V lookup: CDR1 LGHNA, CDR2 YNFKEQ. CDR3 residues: CASSQETSGRVRSYNEQFF.

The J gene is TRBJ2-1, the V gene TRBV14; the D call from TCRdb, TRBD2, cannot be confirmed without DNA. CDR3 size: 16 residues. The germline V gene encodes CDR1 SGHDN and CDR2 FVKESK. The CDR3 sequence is CASSQGRTSVDNEQFF.

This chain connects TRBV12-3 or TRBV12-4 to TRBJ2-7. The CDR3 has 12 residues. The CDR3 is CASSPNSYEQYF.

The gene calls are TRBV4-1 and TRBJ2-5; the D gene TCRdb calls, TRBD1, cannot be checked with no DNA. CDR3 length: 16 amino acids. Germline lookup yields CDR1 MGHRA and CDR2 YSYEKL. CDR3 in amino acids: CASSHLYRAQGETQYF.

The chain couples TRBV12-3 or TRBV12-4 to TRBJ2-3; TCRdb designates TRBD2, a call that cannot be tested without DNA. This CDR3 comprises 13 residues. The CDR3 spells CASSFGTVETSYF.

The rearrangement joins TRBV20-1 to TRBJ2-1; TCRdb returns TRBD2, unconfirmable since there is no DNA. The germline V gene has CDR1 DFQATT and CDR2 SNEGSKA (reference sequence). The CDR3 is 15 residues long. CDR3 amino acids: CSARPLAGSYNEQFF.

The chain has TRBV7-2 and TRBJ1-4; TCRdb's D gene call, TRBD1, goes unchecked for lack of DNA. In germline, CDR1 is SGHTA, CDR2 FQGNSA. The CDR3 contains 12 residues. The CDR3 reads CASRTQGEKLFF.

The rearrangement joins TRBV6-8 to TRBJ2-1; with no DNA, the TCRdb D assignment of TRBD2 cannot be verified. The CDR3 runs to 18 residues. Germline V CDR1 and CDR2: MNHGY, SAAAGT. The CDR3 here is CASTLGGTSGRTYNEQFF.

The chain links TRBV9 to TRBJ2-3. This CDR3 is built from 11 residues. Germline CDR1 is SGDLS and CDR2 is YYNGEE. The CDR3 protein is CASSALDTQYF.

The CDR3 reads CAIKGGGQETQYF. The rearrangement links TRBV10-3 to TRBJ2-5; TCRdb reports TRBD1, a call that lacks DNA to check it against. This CDR3 has 13 residues. Germline V lookup: CDR1 ENHRY, CDR2 SYGVKD.

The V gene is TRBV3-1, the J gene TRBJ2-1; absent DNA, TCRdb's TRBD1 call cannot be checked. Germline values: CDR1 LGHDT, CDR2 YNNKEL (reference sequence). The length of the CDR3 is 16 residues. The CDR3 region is CASSQDGTPGGDEQFF.

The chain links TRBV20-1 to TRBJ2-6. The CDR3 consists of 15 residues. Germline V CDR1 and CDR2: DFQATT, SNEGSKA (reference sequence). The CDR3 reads CSARVADSGANVLTF.

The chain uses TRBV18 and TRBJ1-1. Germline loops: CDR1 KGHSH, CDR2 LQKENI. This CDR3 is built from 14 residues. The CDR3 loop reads CASSQQQWNTEAFF.

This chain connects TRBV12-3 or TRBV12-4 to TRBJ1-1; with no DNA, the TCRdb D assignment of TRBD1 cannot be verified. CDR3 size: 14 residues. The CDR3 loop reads CASSLQGPNTEAFF.

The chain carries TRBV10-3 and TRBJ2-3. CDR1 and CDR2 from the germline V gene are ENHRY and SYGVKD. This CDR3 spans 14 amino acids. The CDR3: CAISESRGRNTQYF.

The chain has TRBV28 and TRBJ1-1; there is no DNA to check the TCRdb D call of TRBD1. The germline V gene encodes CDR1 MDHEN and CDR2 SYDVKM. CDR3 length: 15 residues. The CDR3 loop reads CASSSPRGRNTEAFF.

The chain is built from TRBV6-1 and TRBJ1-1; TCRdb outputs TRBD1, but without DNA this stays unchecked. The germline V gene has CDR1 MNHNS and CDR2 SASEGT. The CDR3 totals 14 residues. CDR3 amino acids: CASSEPGKGTEAFF.

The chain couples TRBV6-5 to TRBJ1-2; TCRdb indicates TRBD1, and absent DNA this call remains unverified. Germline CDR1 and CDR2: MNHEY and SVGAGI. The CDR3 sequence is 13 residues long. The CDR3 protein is CASRPAGVDGYTF.

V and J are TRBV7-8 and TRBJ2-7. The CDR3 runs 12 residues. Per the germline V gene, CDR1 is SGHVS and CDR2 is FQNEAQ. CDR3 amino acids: CASSLLIGEQYF.